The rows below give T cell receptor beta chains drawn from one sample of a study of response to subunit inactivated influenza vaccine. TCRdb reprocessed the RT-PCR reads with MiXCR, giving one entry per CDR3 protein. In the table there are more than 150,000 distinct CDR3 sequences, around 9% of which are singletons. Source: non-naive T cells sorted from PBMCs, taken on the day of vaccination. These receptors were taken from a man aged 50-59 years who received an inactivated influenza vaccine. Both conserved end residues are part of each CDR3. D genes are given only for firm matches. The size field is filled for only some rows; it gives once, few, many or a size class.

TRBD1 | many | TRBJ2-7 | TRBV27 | TGTGCCAGCAGTTTATCGGGGACAGGGGTATTCGAGCAGTACTTC | CASSLSGTGVFEQYF
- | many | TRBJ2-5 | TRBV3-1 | TGTGCCAGCAGCCGTACACCCGGGACTGTCCAAGAGACCCAGTACTTC | CASSRTPGTVQETQYF
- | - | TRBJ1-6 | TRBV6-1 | TGTGCCAGCAGAGCAAACTACGGGTCCTATAATTCACCCCTCCACTTT | CASRANYGSYNSPLHF
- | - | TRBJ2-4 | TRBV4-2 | TGTGCCAGCAGCCAAGATAGGAGGGGGGGAAACATTCAGTACTTC | CASSQDRRGGNIQYF
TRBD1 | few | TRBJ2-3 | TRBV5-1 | TGCGCCAGCAGCCCAGACCCGGGACAGGGGGCTCTAAGCACAGATACGCAGTATTTT | CASSPDPGQGALSTDTQYF
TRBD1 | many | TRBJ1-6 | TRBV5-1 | TGCGCCAGCAGCCGGACAGGGGTTTATTCACCCCTCCACTTT | CASSRTGVYSPLHF
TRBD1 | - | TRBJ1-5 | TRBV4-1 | TGCGCCAGCAGCCAATGGACAGGCGACTATAGCAATCAGCCCCAGCATTTT | CASSQWTGDYSNQPQHF
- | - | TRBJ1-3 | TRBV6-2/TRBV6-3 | TGTGCCAGCTGGGCGATCTCTGGAAACACCATATATTTT | CASWAISGNTIYF
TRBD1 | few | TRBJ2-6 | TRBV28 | TGTGCCAGCAGTGCGGGACAGGGAACCCTGACTTTC | CASSAGQGTLTF
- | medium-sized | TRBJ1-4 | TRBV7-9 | TGTGCCAGCGCCGAAGTTGGCGACGAAAAACTGTTTTTT | CASAEVGDEKLFF
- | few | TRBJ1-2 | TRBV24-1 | TGTGCCACCAGTGGTAGACGCTCAGGGAGCTATGGCTACACCTTC | CATSGRRSGSYGYTF
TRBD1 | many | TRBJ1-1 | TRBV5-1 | TGCGCCAGCAGCTCGGGACAGGTTTACACTGAAGCTTTCTTT | CASSSGQVYTEAFF
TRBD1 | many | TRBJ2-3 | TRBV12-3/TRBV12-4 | TGTGCCAGCAGTTTACTAACAGGGGGATTTAGCACAGATACGCAGTATTTT | CASSLLTGGFSTDTQYF
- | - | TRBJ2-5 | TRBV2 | TGTGCCAGCGGGCCCCAAGAGACCCAGTACTTC | CASGPQETQYF
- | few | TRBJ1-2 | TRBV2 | TGTGCCAGCAGTGAAGTTCCAGCCACTAACTATGGCTACACCTTC | CASSEVPATNYGYTF
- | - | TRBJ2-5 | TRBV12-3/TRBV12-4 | TGTGCCAGCAGAAAAATTGGACACTTAGAGACCCAGTACTTC | CASRKIGHLETQYF
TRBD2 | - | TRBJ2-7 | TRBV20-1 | TGCAGTGCTAGAGATCCGACGGGGGGAGCGGTCCACGAGCAGTACTTC | CSARDPTGGAVHEQYF
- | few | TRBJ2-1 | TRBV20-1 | TGCAGTGCTAGAAGCCGGGAGTACAATGAGCAGTTCTTC | CSARSREYNEQFF
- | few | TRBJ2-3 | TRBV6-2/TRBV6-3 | TGTGCCAGCAGAGAACACACAGATACGCAGTATTTT | CASREHTDTQYF
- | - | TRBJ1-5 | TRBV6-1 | TGTGCCAGCGGTATCAAGCAGAGACCGATGAATCAGCCCCAGCATTTT | CASGIKQRPMNQPQHF
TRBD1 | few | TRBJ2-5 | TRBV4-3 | TGCGCCAGCAGCCAAGGTTTAGCCTTACAGGGGATCCGAGAGACCCAGTACTTC | CASSQGLALQGIRETQYF
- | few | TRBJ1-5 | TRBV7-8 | TGTGCCAGCAGCTCCCTGGTTCCTCCCCAGCATTTT | CASSSLVPPQHF
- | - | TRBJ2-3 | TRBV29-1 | TGCAGCGTTGAAAAACCAGGGGTGGGGAGCACAGGTACGCAGTATTTT | CSVEKPGVGSTGTQYF
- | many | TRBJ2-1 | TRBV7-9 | TGTGCCAGCAGCGGGAGGACCGATGAGCAGTTCTTC | CASSGRTDEQFF
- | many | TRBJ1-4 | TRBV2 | TGTGCCAGCAGTGACAGGGTATCGAGAGAAAAACTGTTTTTT | CASSDRVSREKLFF
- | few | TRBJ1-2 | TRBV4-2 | TGTGCCAGCAGCCGGCCCACGACAGCTAACTATGGCTACACCTTC | CASSRPTTANYGYTF
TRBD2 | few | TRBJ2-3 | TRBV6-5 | TGTGCCAGCAGTTACGCTAGCGGGGCCACAGATACGCAGTATTTT | CASSYASGATDTQYF
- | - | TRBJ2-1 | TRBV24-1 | TGTGCCACCAGTGACCCTGAATACAATGAGCAGTTCTTC | CATSDPEYNEQFF
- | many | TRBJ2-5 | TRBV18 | TGTGCCAGCTCACCACCCTCCAGGGAGACCCAGTACTTC | CASSPPSRETQYF
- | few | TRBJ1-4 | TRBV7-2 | TGTGCCAGCAGCTCCTATAATGAAAAACTGTTTTTT | CASSSYNEKLFF
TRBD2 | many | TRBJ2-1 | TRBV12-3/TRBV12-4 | TGTGCCAGCAGTTCACCGGGACTAGCGGGACTTGAGCAGTTCTTC | CASSSPGLAGLEQFF
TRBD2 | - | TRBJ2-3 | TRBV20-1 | TGCAGTGCTAGAGATCTGAGAGCGGGAGAAGATACGCAGTATTTT | CSARDLRAGEDTQYF
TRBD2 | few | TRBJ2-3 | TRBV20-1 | TGCAGTGCCAAACCTCTAGTAGCGGGGGCCACAGATACGCAGTATTTT | CSAKPLVAGATDTQYF
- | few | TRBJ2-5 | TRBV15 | TGTGCCACCAGCAGAGATTTAGCGGTTAAAGAGACCCAGTACTTC | CATSRDLAVKETQYF
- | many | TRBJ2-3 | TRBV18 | TGTGCCAGCTCACCCCTACAGGCACCTAGCACAGATACGCAGTATTTT | CASSPLQAPSTDTQYF
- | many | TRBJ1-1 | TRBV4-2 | TGTGCCAGCAGCCAGGGAGACGGCCCCCGGACTGAAGCTTTCTTT | CASSQGDGPRTEAFF
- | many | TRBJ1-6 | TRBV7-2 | TGTGCCAGCAGCTCCACAGTTAATTCACCCCTCCACTTT | CASSSTVNSPLHF
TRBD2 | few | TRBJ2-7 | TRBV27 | TGTGCCAGCAGTTTATTTGCTAGCGGGGGGACCTACGAGCAGTACTTC | CASSLFASGGTYEQYF
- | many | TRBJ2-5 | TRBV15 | TGTGCCACCAGCAGAGATAGAGGAGAGACCCAGTACTTC | CATSRDRGETQYF
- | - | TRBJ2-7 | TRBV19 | TGTGCCAGTAGTATAGGGCAGGGGCCGCACTACGAGCAGTACTTC | CASSIGQGPHYEQYF
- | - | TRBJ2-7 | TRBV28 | TGTGCCAGCGGTGGGGCGGCGTCCCACGAGCAGTACTTC | CASGGAASHEQYF
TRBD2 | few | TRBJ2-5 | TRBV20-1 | TGCAGTGCTAGCCTCCCGGGAGGTCGTAAAGAGACCCAGTACTTC | CSASLPGGRKETQYF
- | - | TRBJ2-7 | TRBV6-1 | TGTGCCAGCAGCCCCCATTTCGGGAGCTCCTACGAGCAGTACTTC | CASSPHFGSSYEQYF
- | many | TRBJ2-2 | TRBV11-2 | TGTGCCAGCAGCTTAGATTTGGGGGCCGGGGAGCTGTTTTTT | CASSLDLGAGELFF
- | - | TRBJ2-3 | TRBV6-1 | TGTGCCAGCAAGTACAGACAGAGCACAGATACGCAGTATTTT | CASKYRQSTDTQYF
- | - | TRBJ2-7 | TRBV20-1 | TGCAGTGCCCCCTCCCCAGGGGGGTTCGACGAGCAGTACTTC | CSAPSPGGFDEQYF
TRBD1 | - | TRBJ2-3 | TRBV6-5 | TGTGCCAGCAGTTACTCCGGCAGGGGGCGGGTGGTTACAGATACGCAGTATTTT | CASSYSGRGRVVTDTQYF
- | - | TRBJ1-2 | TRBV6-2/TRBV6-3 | TGTGCCAGCAGTCAGGGGCTAACAGGGAACTATGGCTACACCTTC | CASSQGLTGNYGYTF
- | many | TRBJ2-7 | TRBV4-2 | TGTGCCAGCAGCCCCGGGGGCGGGTCTACCTACGAGCAGTACTTC | CASSPGGGSTYEQYF
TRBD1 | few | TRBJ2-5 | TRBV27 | TGTGCCAGCAGTAACCACAGGGGTGGGGAGACCCAGTACTTC | CASSNHRGGETQYF
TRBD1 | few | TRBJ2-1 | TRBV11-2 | TGTGCCAGCAGCTTCGACTACCGGGACAGGAGTAACAATGAGCAGTTCTTC | CASSFDYRDRSNNEQFF
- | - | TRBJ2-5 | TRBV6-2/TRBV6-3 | TGTGCCAGCAGTTATCAGGAAGCCCAAGAGACCCAGTACTTC | CASSYQEAQETQYF
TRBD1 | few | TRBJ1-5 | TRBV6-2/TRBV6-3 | TGTGCCAGCAGTTACGATAGGGGGCAGGGAGGTCAGCCCCAGCATTTT | CASSYDRGQGGQPQHF
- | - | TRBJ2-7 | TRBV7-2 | TGTGCCAGCAGCTTTACCGGGATGTCCTACGAGCAGTACTTC | CASSFTGMSYEQYF
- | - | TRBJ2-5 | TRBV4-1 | TGCGCCAGCAGCCAAGATTGGGGGCCGGGAGAGACCCAGTACTTC | CASSQDWGPGETQYF
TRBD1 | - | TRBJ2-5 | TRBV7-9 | TGTGCCAGCAGCTCGGGACAGGGGAAGATTGAGACCCAGTACTTC | CASSSGQGKIETQYF
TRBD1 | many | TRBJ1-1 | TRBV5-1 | TGCGCCAGCAGCAACCGGGACAGGGGACTGGGGGCTTTCTTT | CASSNRDRGLGAFF
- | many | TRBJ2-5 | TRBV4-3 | TGCGCCAGCAGCCAAGGGGTAGGACCCCAAGAGACCCAGTACTTC | CASSQGVGPQETQYF
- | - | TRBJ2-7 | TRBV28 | TGTGCCAGCACCCGAACCGGGACCAATATCTACGAGCAGTACTTC | CASTRTGTNIYEQYF